This entry concerns a single T cell receptor (beta chain). Its specificity is unknown. The entirety of the isolated RNA underwent reverse transcription, so expressed TCRB transcripts were sequenced. Samples of naive, central memory and regulatory T cells yielded a mean of around 3.4 million reads. Data came from immunoSEQ multiplex PCR; TCRdb stores just in-frame clones and leaves some out. The data show roughly 260,000 clones, 9.5% to 13% seen once. The CDR3 has 17 amino acids. V lost 0 bases, J lost 1 base, and 15 bases lay in between. Germline V gene data show CDR1 as LGHNA and CDR2 as YSLEER. These data are taken from a study of beta chain features in type 1 diabetes. The study, taken as a whole, reports: Moderately but significantly shorter TCRB CDR3s were found in Type 1 diabetes patients in all four CD4+ subsets. TCRB rearrangement may or may not be influenced by HLA type; here this remained unresolved.

V is TRBV4-3 and J is TRBJ1-1; perhaps TRBD1 as D (6 bases). The sequenced sample was naive CD4+ T cells from blood. This TCR derives from a man in his thirties or forties with type 1 diabetes. The CDR3 DNA is TGCGCCAGCAGCCAAGATCTTGGTAGGGGGAAGAACACTGAAGCTTTCTTT. Its translation: CASSQDLGRGKNTEAFF.